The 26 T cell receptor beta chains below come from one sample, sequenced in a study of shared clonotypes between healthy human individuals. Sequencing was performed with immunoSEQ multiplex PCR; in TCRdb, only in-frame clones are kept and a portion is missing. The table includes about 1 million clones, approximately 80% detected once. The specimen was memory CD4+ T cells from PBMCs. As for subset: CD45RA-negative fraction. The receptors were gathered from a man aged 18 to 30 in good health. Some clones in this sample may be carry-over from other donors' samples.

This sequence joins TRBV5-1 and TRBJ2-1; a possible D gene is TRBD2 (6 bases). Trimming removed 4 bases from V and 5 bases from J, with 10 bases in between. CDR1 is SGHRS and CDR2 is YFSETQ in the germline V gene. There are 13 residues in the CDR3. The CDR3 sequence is CASSPPGDNEQFF. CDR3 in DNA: TGCGCCAGCAGCCCTCCGGGGGACAATGAGCAGTTCTTC.

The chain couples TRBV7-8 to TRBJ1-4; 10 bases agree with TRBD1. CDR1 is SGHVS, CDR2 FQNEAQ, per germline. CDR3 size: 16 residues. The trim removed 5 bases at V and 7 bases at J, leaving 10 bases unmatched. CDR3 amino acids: CASSAERQGAGEKLFF. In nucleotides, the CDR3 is TGTGCCAGCAGCGCAGAGAGACAGGGGGCGGGTGAAAAACTGTTTTTT.

CDR3: CASSLGVGSQETQYF. CDR3 bases: TGTGCCAGCAGTTTAGGAGTGGGGTCCCAAGAGACCCAGTACTTC. V usage is TRBV28 and J usage is TRBJ2-5; D is uncertain. Germline V lookup: CDR1 MDHEN, CDR2 SYDVKM. V was trimmed by 2 bases and J by 1 base, leaving 11 bases between them. The CDR3 totals 15 residues.

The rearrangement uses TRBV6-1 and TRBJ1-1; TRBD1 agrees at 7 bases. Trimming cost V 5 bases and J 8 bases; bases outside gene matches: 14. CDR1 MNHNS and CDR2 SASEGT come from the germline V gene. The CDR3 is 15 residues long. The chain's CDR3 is CASSSRDSRASEAFF. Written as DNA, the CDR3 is TGTGCCAGCAGTTCTAGGGACAGCCGGGCATCGGAAGCTTTCTTT.

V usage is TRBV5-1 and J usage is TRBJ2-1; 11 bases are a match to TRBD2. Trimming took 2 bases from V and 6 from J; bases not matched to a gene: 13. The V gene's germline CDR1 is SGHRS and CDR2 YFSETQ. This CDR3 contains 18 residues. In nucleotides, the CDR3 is TGCGCCAGCAGCTTCTTAGCGGGAGGGCCCTCTGTGTCCAATGAGCAGTTCTTC. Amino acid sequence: CASSFLAGGPSVSNEQFF.

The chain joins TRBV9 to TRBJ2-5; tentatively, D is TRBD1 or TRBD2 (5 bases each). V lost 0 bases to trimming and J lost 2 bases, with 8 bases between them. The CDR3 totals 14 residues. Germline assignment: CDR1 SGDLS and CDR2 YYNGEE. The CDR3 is CASSVAWGQETQYF. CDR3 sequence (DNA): TGTGCCAGCAGCGTAGCATGGGGGCAAGAGACCCAGTACTTC.

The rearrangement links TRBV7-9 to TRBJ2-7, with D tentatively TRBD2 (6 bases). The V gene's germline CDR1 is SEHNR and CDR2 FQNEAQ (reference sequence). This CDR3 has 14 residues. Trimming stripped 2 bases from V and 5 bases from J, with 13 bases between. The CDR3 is CASSLLQAGNEQYF. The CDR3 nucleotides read TGTGCCAGCAGCTTATTGCAGGCGGGGAACGAGCAGTACTTC.

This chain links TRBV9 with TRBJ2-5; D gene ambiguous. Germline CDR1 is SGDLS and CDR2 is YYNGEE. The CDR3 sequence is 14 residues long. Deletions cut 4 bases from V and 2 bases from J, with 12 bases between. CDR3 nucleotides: TGTGCCAGCAGCCCTCACACCAGACAAGAGACCCAGTACTTC. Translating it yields CASSPHTRQETQYF. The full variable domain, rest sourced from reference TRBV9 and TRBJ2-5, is DSGVTQTPKHLITATGQRVTLRCSPRSGDLSVYWYQQSLDQGLQFLIQYYNGEERAKGNILERFSAQQFPDLHSELNLSSLELGDSALYFCASSPHTRQETQYFGPGTRLLVL.

The CDR3 nucleotides read TGTGCCAGCAGCTTAGCTAGAGGGAACACTGAAGCTTTCTTT. Encoded protein: CASSLARGNTEAFF. The rearrangement links TRBV7-9 to TRBJ1-1; D is undetermined. Per germline, CDR1 SEHNR and CDR2 FQNEAQ (reference sequence). The CDR3 runs 14 residues. V lost 0 bases to trimming and J lost 1 base, with 6 bases between them.

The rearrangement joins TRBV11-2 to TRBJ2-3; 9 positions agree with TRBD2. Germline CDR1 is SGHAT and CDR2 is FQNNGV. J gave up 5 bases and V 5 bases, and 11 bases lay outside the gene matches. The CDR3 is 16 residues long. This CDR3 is CASSISFSGSGDTQYF. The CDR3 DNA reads TGTGCCAGCAGCATCTCATTTAGCGGGAGTGGAGATACGCAGTATTTT. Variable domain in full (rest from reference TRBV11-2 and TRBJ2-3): EAGVAQSPRYKIIEKRQSVAFWCNPISGHATLYWYQQILGQGPKLLIQFQNNGVVDDSQLPKDRFSAERLKGVDSTLKIQPAKLEDSAVYLCASSISFSGSGDTQYFGPGTRLTVL.

CDR3 protein: CASSLGPLQNNEQFF. The CDR3 DNA follows: TGTGCCAGCAGTTTGGGACCCCTACAAAATAATGAGCAGTTCTTC. This chain uses TRBV27 with TRBJ2-1; D possibly matches TRBD1 or TRBD2 (5 bases each). The CDR3 runs 15 residues. V was clipped by 3 bases and J by 7 bases, with 16 bases between them. Germline values: CDR1 MNHEY, CDR2 SMNVEV (reference sequence).

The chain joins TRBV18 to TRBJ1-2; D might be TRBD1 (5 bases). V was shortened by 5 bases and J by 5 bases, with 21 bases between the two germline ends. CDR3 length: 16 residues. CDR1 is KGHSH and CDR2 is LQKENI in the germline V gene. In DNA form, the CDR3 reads TGTGCCAGCTCATCGATTACAGGATCTCAAGATTATGGCTACACCTTC. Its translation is CASSSITGSQDYGYTF.

The CDR3 region is CASSLAVSGRAAETQYF. DNA of the CDR3: TGCGCCAGCAGCTTGGCCGTTAGCGGGAGGGCCGCGGAGACCCAGTACTTC. The genes are TRBV5-1 and TRBJ2-5, with 11 bases aligning to TRBD2. Germline assignment: CDR1 SGHRS and CDR2 YFSETQ. This CDR3 has 17 residues. Trimming took 0 bases from V and 5 from J; bases not matched to a gene: 9.

The CDR3 protein is CAWRLPGGPNTEAFF. The CDR3 DNA sequence: TGTGCCTGGAGACTGCCGGGGGGGCCGAACACTGAAGCTTTCTTT. The genes are TRBV30 and TRBJ1-1; perhaps TRBD1 as D (6 bases). The germline V gene encodes CDR1 GTSNPN and CDR2 SVGIG (reference sequence). This CDR3 has 15 residues. V shed 3 bases and J shed 1 base, with 15 bases lying between them.

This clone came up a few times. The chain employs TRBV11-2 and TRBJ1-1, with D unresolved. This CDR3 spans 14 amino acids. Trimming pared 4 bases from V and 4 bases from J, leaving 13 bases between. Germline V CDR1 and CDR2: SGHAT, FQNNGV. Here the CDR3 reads CASSSTRGGTEAFF. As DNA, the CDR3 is TGTGCCAGCAGCTCGACGCGGGGAGGCACTGAAGCTTTCTTT. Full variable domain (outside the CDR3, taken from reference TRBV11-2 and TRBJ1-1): EAGVAQSPRYKIIEKRQSVAFWCNPISGHATLYWYQQILGQGPKLLIQFQNNGVVDDSQLPKDRFSAERLKGVDSTLKIQPAKLEDSAVYLCASSSTRGGTEAFFGQGTRLTVV.

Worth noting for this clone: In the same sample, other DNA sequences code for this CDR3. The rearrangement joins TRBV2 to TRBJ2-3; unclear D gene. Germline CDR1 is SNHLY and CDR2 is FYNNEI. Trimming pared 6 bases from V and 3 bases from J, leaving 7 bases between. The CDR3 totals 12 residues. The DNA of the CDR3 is TGTGCCAGCAGGCAAGGTACAGATACGCAGTATTTT. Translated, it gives CASRQGTDTQYF.

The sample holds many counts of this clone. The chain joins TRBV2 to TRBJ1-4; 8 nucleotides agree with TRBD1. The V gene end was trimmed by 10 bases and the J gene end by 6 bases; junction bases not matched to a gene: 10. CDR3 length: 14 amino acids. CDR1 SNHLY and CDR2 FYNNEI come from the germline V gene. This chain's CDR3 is CATKQGGDYEKLFF. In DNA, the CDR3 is TGTGCCACCAAACAGGGGGGGGATTATGAAAAACTGTTTTTT.

The chain's CDR3 is CSVDGGGTDTQYF. The CDR3 DNA follows: TGCAGCGTTGATGGGGGAGGCACAGATACGCAGTATTTT. The gene calls are TRBV29-1 and TRBJ2-3; TRBD1 or TRBD2 may be the D gene (5 bases each). Germline V gene lookup returns CDR1 SQVTM and CDR2 ANQGSEA. V dropped 3 bases and J dropped 1 base, with 8 bases sitting between them. This CDR3 contains 13 residues.

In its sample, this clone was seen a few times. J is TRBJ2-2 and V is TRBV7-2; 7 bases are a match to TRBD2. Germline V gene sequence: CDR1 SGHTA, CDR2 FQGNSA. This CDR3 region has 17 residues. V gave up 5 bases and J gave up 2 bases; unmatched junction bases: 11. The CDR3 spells CASSPFGTTLNTGELFF. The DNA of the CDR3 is TGTGCCAGCAGCCCCTTCGGGACTACGCTAAACACCGGGGAGCTGTTTTTT.

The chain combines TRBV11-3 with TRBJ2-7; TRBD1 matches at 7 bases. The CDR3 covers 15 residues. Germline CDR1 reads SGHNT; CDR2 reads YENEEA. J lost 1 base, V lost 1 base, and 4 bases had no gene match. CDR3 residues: CASSLGSGQSYEQYF. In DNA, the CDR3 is TGTGCCAGCAGCTTAGGCTCGGGACAGTCCTACGAGCAGTACTTC.

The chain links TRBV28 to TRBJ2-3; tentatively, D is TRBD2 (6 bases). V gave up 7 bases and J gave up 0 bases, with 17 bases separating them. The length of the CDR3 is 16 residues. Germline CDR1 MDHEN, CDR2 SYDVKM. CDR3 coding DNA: TGTGCCAGCATACGGCACCCCCGGGGGAGCACAGATACGCAGTATTTT. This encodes CASIRHPRGSTDTQYF.

CDR3 nucleotide sequence: TGTGCCAGCCTGAGGTCGGGGGGGGGATATAGCAATCAGCCCCAGCATTTT. Its translation is CASLRSGGGYSNQPQHF. The chain has TRBV7-6 and TRBJ1-5, with D perhaps TRBD1 (5 bases). The CDR3 sequence is 17 residues long. With 8 bases removed from V and 0 bases from J, the gap between germline ends came to 20 bases. The germline V gene encodes CDR1 SGHVS and CDR2 FNYEAQ.

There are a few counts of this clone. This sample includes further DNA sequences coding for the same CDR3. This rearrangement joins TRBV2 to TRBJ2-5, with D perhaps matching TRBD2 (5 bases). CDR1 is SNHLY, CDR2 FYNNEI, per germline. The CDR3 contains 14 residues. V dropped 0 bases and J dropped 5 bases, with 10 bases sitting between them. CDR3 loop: CASSEALAGETQYF. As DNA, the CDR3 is TGTGCCAGCAGTGAAGCGCTAGCTGGGGAGACCCAGTACTTC. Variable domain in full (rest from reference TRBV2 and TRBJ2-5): EPEVTQTPSHQVTQMGQEVILRCVPISNHLYFYWYRQILGQKVEFLVSFYNNEISEKSEIFDDQFSVERPDGSNFTLKIRSTKLEDSAMYFCASSEALAGETQYFGPGTRLLVL.

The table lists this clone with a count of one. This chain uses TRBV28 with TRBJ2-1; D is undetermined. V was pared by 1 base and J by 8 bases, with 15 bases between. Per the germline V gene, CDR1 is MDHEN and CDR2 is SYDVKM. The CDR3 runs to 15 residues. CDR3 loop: CASSLYAVGQDEQFF. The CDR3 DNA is TGTGCCAGCAGTTTATATGCGGTCGGCCAGGATGAGCAGTTCTTC. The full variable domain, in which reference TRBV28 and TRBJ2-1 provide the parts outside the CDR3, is DVKVTQSSRYLVKRTGEKVFLECVQDMDHENMFWYRQDPGLGLRLIYFSYDVKMKEKGDIPEGYSVSREKKERFSLILESASTNQTSMYLCASSLYAVGQDEQFFGPGTRLTVL.

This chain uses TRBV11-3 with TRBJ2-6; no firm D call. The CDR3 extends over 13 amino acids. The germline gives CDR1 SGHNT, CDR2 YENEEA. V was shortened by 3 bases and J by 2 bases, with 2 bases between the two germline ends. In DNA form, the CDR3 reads TGTGCCAGCAGCTTTACTGGGGCCAACGTCCTGACTTTC. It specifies CASSFTGANVLTF. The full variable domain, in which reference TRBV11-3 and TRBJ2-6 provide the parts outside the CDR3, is EAGVVQSPRYKIIEKKQPVAFWCNPISGHNTLYWYLQNLGQGPELLIRYENEEAVDDSQLPKDRFSAERLKGVDSTLKIQPAELGDSAVYLCASSFTGANVLTFGAGSRLTVL.

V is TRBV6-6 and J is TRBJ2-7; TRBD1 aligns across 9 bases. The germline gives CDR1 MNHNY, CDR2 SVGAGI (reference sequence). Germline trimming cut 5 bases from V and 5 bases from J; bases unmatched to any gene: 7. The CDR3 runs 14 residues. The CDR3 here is CASSGRDRAHEQYF. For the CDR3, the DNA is TGTGCCAGCAGTGGCCGGGACAGGGCCCACGAGCAGTACTTC.